Below are 20 T cell receptor beta chains sequenced from a single sample in a study of blood T cell repertoires in COVID-19 (dated by TCRdb to 2018 to 2021). Libraries were made using the immunoSEQ multiplex PCR assay. This immuneACCESS table, as held by TCRdb, lists in-frame sequences with V and J called but not all clones. Of the missing ones, under half trace to an unresolved V gene in checked studies; the others have no known cause. This sample holds approximately 300,000 clones; 85% to 90% were observed only once. Around 11% of the sample is held by the ten biggest clonotypes. Sequenced input: peripheral blood. The receptors were gathered from a woman aged 30 to 39 with COVID-19, enrolled during active disease.

For the CDR3, the DNA is TGTGCCAGCAGCGTAGCTTACCAAGAGACCCAGTACTTC. Translating it yields CASSVAYQETQYF. The chain combines TRBV9 with TRBJ2-5, with unresolved D. Trimming removed 0 bases from V and 0 bases from J, with 3 bases in between. Germline V gene data show CDR1 as SGDLS and CDR2 as YYNGEE. The CDR3 contains 13 residues.

The V call is TRBV19, the J call TRBJ1-5, with 10 bases that match TRBD1. Trimming took 4 bases from V and 7 from J; bases not matched to a gene: 10. This CDR3 is 16 amino acids long. Looked up from germline, CDR1 is LNHDA and CDR2 is SQIVND (reference sequence). The CDR3 protein is CASSTTGGAGRQPQHF. In DNA form, the CDR3 reads TGTGCCAGTAGTACGACAGGGGGCGCGGGTAGGCAGCCCCAGCATTTT.

The chain links TRBV20-1 to TRBJ1-1, with D perhaps matching TRBD1 (5 bases). From germline, CDR1 is DFQATT and CDR2 SNEGSKA (reference sequence). The V end lost 5 bases, the J end lost 1 base, and 5 bases lay between the germline ends. This CDR3 is built from 11 residues. CDR3 protein: CSAQGNTEAFF. CDR3 coding DNA: TGCAGTGCTCAGGGGAACACTGAAGCTTTCTTT.

V usage is TRBV29-1 and J usage is TRBJ1-4; unclear D gene. CDR3 length: 11 residues. Germline assignment: CDR1 SQVTM and CDR2 ANQGSEA. V was trimmed by 7 bases and J by 5 bases, leaving 8 bases between them. The CDR3 protein is CSGASNEKLFF. The DNA for the CDR3 is TGCAGCGGAGCAAGCAATGAAAAACTGTTTTTT.

The chain uses TRBV19 and TRBJ1-1; the D is unclear. Germline CDR1 LNHDA, CDR2 SQIVND (reference sequence). Trimming took 5 bases from V and 1 from J, leaving 5 bases between them. CDR3 size: 12 residues. CDR3 in amino acids: CASSRGNTEAFF. CDR3 DNA: TGTGCCAGTAGTCGAGGGAACACTGAAGCTTTCTTT. Supplemented by reference TRBV19 and TRBJ1-1, the full variable domain reads DGGITQSPKYLFRKEGQNVTLSCEQNLNHDAMYWYRQDPGQGLRLIYYSQIVNDFQKGDIAEGYSVSREKKESFPLTVTSAQKNPTAFYLCASSRGNTEAFFGQGTRLTVV.

The rearrangement links TRBV4-1 to TRBJ1-2; 8 nucleotides match TRBD1. CDR3 size: 16 residues. After removal of 4 bases from V and 4 bases from J, the junction contained 11 bases not matched to a gene. Germline lookup yields CDR1 MGHRA and CDR2 YSYEKL. The CDR3 protein is CASSPGQGSPGYGYTF. CDR3 coding DNA: TGCGCCAGCAGCCCCGGACAGGGCTCACCTGGCTATGGCTACACCTTC.

As concerns this clone: Additional DNA sequences in this sample encode the identical CDR3. The chain is built from TRBV6-6 and TRBJ2-7; unclear D gene. The germline V gene has CDR1 MNHNY and CDR2 SVGAGI (reference sequence). The CDR3 totals 11 residues. With 3 bases removed from V and 5 bases from J, the gap between germline ends came to 5 bases. The CDR3 DNA is TGTGCCAGCAGTTATAGAGACGAGCAGTACTTC. This encodes CASSYRDEQYF.

The chain employs TRBV30 and TRBJ1-5; D possibly corresponds to TRBD1 (5 bases). V lost 2 bases, J lost 3 bases, and 14 bases lay in between. Germline-derived CDR1 and CDR2 are GTSNPN and SVGIG (reference sequence). The CDR3 runs to 15 residues. For the CDR3, the DNA is TGTGCCTGGAGTTCAACCGGGACTCACAATCAGCCCCAGCATTTT. It codes for CAWSSTGTHNQPQHF.

The rearrangement uses TRBV30 and TRBJ1-6; D is ambiguous. Germline V gene data show CDR1 as GTSNPN and CDR2 as SVGIG (reference sequence). Trimming pared 1 base from V and 0 bases from J, leaving 7 bases between. The CDR3 has 15 residues. The CDR3 DNA sequence: TGTGCCTGGAGTGAGAGGAGCTCCTATAATTCACCCCTCCACTTT. This encodes CAWSERSSYNSPLHF.

The genes are TRBV6-5 and TRBJ2-7; 8 bases line up with TRBD2. V lost 2 bases to trimming and J lost 3 bases; unmatched junction nucleotides: 6. The germline V gene has CDR1 MNHEY and CDR2 SVGAGI. CDR3 length: 15 residues. The CDR3 nucleotides are TGTGCCAGCAGTTACATCAGCGGGAGCAACTACGAGCAGTACTTC. Its protein is CASSYISGSNYEQYF.

The chain combines TRBV2 with TRBJ1-2, with D unclear. The V gene lost 2 bases and the J gene lost 0 bases, with 7 bases spanning the gap. There are 14 residues in the CDR3. Germline loops: CDR1 SNHLY, CDR2 FYNNEI. This CDR3 reads CASSETVPNYGYTF. The CDR3 DNA reads as TGTGCCAGCAGTGAAACGGTCCCTAACTATGGCTACACCTTC.

This clone appeared a single time. The chain couples TRBV5-5 to TRBJ1-4; D gene unclear. CDR3 length: 13 residues. The V end lost 0 bases, the J end lost 7 bases, and 7 bases lay between the germline ends. Germline assignment: CDR1 SGHKS and CDR2 YYEKEE (reference sequence). In nucleotides, the CDR3 is TGTGCCAGCAGCTTGGGGCAGGTTGAAAAACTGTTTTTT. Translation gives CASSLGQVEKLFF.

This clone has only a few counts. The chain joins TRBV12-1 to TRBJ1-1; the table's D call, TRBD1, has no DNA check behind it. TRBV12-1 is a recognized pseudogene. CDR3 length: 12 residues. The CDR3 coding sequence is TGTGCCAGCAGCTTTGCTGGCAGGGAAGCTTTCTTT. Protein sequence: CASSFAGREAFF.

Here the CDR3 DNA reads TGTGCCAGCAGTTTTTCGGTTGACTACGAGCAGTACTTC. Protein: CASSFSVDYEQYF. The J gene is TRBJ2-7, the V gene TRBV12-3 or TRBV12-4; unclear D gene. V was clipped by 3 bases and J by 3 bases, with 9 bases between them. The CDR3 is made up of 13 amino acids.

This chain joins TRBV7-2 and TRBJ1-1, with D tentatively TRBD1 (6 bases). Germline V CDR1 and CDR2: SGHTA, FQGNSA. The CDR3 sequence is 13 residues long. The germline V and J ends were trimmed by 4 bases and 10 bases, with 16 bases remaining between them. CDR3 coding DNA: TGTGCCAGCAGCTCCGATAGCGGGACACGAGCTTTCTTT. Translation gives CASSSDSGTRAFF.

The V and J genes are TRBV10-3 and TRBJ1-4, with TRBD1 matching 8 bases. Germline CDR1 ENHRY, CDR2 SYGVKD. The CDR3 runs 15 residues. V was clipped by 3 bases and J by 8 bases; unmatched bases: 8. CDR3 bases: TGTGCCATCAGTGACCCCGACAGGGGTAAAGAAAAACTGTTTTTT. Translating it yields CAISDPDRGKEKLFF.

The V call is TRBV19, the J call TRBJ1-1; D not certain. There are 17 residues in the CDR3. Trimming removed 0 bases at V and 0 bases at J, with 14 bases between. Germline loops: CDR1 LNHDA, CDR2 SQIVND (reference sequence). CDR3 DNA sequence: TGTGCCAGTAGTATAGATTGGGCACCGACAATGAACACTGAAGCTTTCTTT. Its protein product is CASSIDWAPTMNTEAFF.

This chain uses TRBV15 with TRBJ2-4; tentatively, D is TRBD2 (6 bases). The V gene lost 3 bases and the J gene lost 7 bases, with 13 bases spanning the gap. CDR3 length: 14 residues. Per the germline V gene, CDR1 is LNHNV and CDR2 is YYDKDF (reference sequence). The CDR3 DNA reads TGTGCCACCAGCAGTCTGGGGGGAGCGAACATTCAGTACTTC. The encoded protein is CATSSLGGANIQYF.

The rearrangement uses TRBV11-2 and TRBJ2-2; TRBD2 matches at 13 bases. The CDR3 loop spans 16 amino acids. The J segment lost 6 bases and the V segment lost 5 bases, leaving 6 bases of the junction unmatched. The V gene's germline CDR1 is SGHAT and CDR2 FQNNGV. In DNA form, the CDR3 reads TGTGCCAGCAGCCAACTAGCGGGAGGGCTTTCCGGGGAGCTGTTTTTT. Translated: CASSQLAGGLSGELFF.

This clone was observed a single time. The rearrangement links TRBV5-5 to TRBJ2-1, with TRBD1 identical over 10 bases. Germline trimming cut 5 bases from V and 7 bases from J; bases unmatched to any gene: 9. The CDR3 spans 15 residues. The germline V gene has CDR1 SGHKS and CDR2 YYEKEE (reference sequence). CDR3 DNA sequence: TGTGCCAGCAGTCAATCCGGGACAGGGGTGAATGAGCAGTTCTTC. Translated, it gives CASSQSGTGVNEQFF. The full variable domain, its missing parts supplied by reference TRBV5-5 and TRBJ2-1, is DAGVTQSPTHLIKTRGQQVTLRCSPISGHKSVSWYQQVLGQGPQFIFQYYEKEERGRGNFPDRFSARQFPNYSSELNVNALLLGDSALYLCASSQSGTGVNEQFFGPGTRLTVL.